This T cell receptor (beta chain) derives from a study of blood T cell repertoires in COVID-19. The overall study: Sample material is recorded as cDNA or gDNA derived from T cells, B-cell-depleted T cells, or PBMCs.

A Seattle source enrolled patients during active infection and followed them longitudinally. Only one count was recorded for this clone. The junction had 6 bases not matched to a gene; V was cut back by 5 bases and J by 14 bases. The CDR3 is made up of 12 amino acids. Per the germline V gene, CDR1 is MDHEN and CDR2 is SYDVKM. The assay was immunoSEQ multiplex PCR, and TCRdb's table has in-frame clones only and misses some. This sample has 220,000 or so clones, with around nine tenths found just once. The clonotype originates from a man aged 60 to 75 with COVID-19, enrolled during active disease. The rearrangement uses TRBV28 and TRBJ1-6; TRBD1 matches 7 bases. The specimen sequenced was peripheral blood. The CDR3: CASSIDRAALHF. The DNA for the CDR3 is TGTGCCAGCAGTATAGACAGGGCAGCCCTCCACTTT.